This TCR beta chain came from a study of blood T cell repertoires in COVID-19. Germline assignment: CDR1 MNHEY and CDR2 SVGEGT. V lost 0 bases to trimming and J lost 4 bases, with 21 bases between them. The CDR3 totals 18 residues. Authors' analysis steps: From reference gene primer amplification, estimates of nucleated cell counts were derived. Measured with immunoSEQ multiplex PCR; TCRdb has only the in-frame clones, and not every one. For V, J and clone size, that table is used; D and trimming come from the DNA. Counted here are a few hundred thousand clones, roughly 88% occurring once; the ten biggest clones make up over 1.2%.

Sample: peripheral blood. This clonotype was sampled from a woman between 40 and 50 years old who had recovered from COVID-19. The chain joins TRBV6-2 or TRBV6-3 to TRBJ1-2, with D tentatively TRBD1 (6 bases). The chain's CDR3 is CASSYSTDAGQSFYGYTF. The CDR3 nucleotides read TGTGCCAGCAGTTACTCGACGGACGCTGGACAGTCATTCTATGGCTACACCTTC.